The 14 T cell receptor beta chains given below trace back to one sample, sequenced in a study of metastatic and nonmetastatic thyroid tumors. With MiXCR, TCRdb called clones anew from the PCR reads. The sample has about 23,000 clones; over 20% are singletons. Patients underwent thyroid surgery, and none had received any treatment before it. The sample was blood. All receptors derive from a female donor with papillary thyroid cancer or a benign thyroid nodule (not recorded which). Some clones in this sample may be carry-over from other donors' samples.

There are many counts of this clone. In nucleotides, the CDR3 is TGTGCCAGCTCGGCGAACTATGGCTACACCTTC. Translated, it gives CASSANYGYTF. The rearrangement uses TRBV18 and TRBJ1-2; D ambiguous. This CDR3 is 11 amino acids long. Germline V gene sequence: CDR1 KGHSH, CDR2 LQKENI. Trimming removed 6 bases at V and 2 bases at J, with 4 bases between.

Ten or more counts support this clone. A much larger clone differs from this one at a single base, so this may be a read error. The chain combines TRBV5-1 with TRBJ1-2; D unresolved. Germline CDR1 reads SGHRS; CDR2 reads YFSETQ. This CDR3 comprises 15 residues. The CDR3: CANSLEPGLAYGYTF. DNA of the CDR3: TGCGCCAACAGCTTGGAGCCGGGGTTGGCCTATGGCTACACCTTC.

This clone was detected ten times or more. Being one base from a much bigger clone, this may be a read error. The rearrangement links TRBV27 to TRBJ1-1, with D unresolved. The V gene's germline CDR1 is MNHEY and CDR2 SMNVEV (reference sequence). The CDR3 is 11 residues long. The CDR3 DNA reads TGTGCCGGCAGGAGGGACACTGAAGCTTTCTTT. Its translation: CAGRRDTEAFF.

This clone was counted a few times. Other DNA sequences from this sample encode an identical CDR3 as well. The chain has TRBV19 and TRBJ1-3; TRBD1 is a possible D gene (5 bases). The CDR3 consists of 12 residues. Between the trimmed V and J ends, which lost 9 bases and 5 bases, there was a span of 11 bases. Germline CDR1 is LNHDA and CDR2 is SQIVND (reference sequence). CDR3 nucleotide sequence: TGTGCCAGGGGGGTCGATAGAAACACCATATATTTT. It translates to CARGVDRNTIYF.

The V call is TRBV20-1, the J call TRBJ1-1; D call uncertain. The CDR3 extends over 13 amino acids. Germline values: CDR1 DFQATT, CDR2 SNEGSKA (reference sequence). V shed 6 bases and J shed 11 bases, with 22 bases lying between them. The CDR3 coding sequence is TGCAGTGCAATCTCGGACGTCAGTCCGTGGGCTTTCTTT. It encodes CSAISDVSPWAFF.

Comment on this clone: The germline gene is not matched at one end of the junction; a read error may be the cause. The chain employs TRBV6-5 and TRBJ2-7, with D possibly TRBD2 on 5 matching bases. The CDR3 loop spans 17 amino acids. Per the germline V gene, CDR1 is MNHEY and CDR2 is SVGAGI. The CDR3 bases are TGTGCCAGCAGTAACTCAGGCGACTACCGGGAAACCTACGAGCAGTACTTC. Translating gives CASSNSGDYRETYEQYF.

This clone showed up just a few times. V and J are TRBV12-3 or TRBV12-4 and TRBJ2-5, with D maybe TRBD1 (6 bases). V was shortened by 5 bases and J by 5 bases, with 18 bases between the two germline ends. The CDR3 consists of 15 residues. The CDR3 here is CASSRAGVYFETQYF. The CDR3 region has the DNA TGTGCCAGCAGTAGGGCAGGGGTATATTTCGAGACCCAGTACTTC.

This clone occurred many times. V is TRBV9 and J is TRBJ2-1; 10 bases fit TRBD2. V was pared by 3 bases and J by 8 bases, with 2 bases of the junction left unmatched. Germline V lookup: CDR1 SGDLS, CDR2 YYNGEE. The CDR3 consists of 13 residues. Here the CDR3 DNA reads TGTGCCAGCAGCGGACTAGCGGGTGATGAGCAGTTCTTC. It specifies CASSGLAGDEQFF.

This clone was observed a few times. At one end, the junction sequence differs from germline, possibly due to a read error. The chain joins TRBV20-1 to TRBJ1-2; D unresolved. This CDR3 contains 14 residues. CDR1 and CDR2 (germline): DFQATT, SNEGSKA (reference sequence). The CDR3 protein is CSARAQVSCYGYTF. The CDR3 coding sequence is TGCAGTGCCAGAGCGCAGGTGTCTTGCTATGGCTACACCTTC.

This clone was seen at least ten times. The rearrangement joins TRBV18 to TRBJ2-1; 8 bases fit TRBD1. Germline-derived CDR1 and CDR2 are KGHSH and LQKENI. The V and J ends lost 1 base and 3 bases, in that order; junction bases with no gene match: 5. CDR3 length equals 16 residues. In DNA form, the CDR3 reads TGTGCCAGCTCACCACGCCCGGGACAGGTCTACAATGAGCAGTTCTTC. Translating gives CASSPRPGQVYNEQFF.

Details on this clone: A much larger clone lies one base from this, so it may be a read error. The J gene is TRBJ2-3, the V gene TRBV2; TRBD2 agrees at 15 bases. Germline values: CDR1 SNHLY, CDR2 FYNNEI. CDR3 size: 20 residues. The junction had 10 bases not matched to a gene; V was cut back by 2 bases and J by 1 base. DNA for the CDR3: TGTGCCAGCAGTGAACGGGGACTAGCGGGAGGTTTGGTGGGCACAGATACGCAGTATTTT. The encoded protein is CASSERGLAGGLVGTDTQYF. Filled out from reference TRBV2 and TRBJ2-3, the complete variable domain reads EPEVTQTPSHQVTQMGQEVILRCVPISNHLYFYWYRQILGQKVEFLVSFYNNEISEKSEIFDDQFSVERPDGSNFTLKIRSTKLEDSAMYFCASSERGLAGGLVGTDTQYFGPGTRLTVL.

This clone has more than one count but fewer than ten. The V and J genes are TRBV10-2 and TRBJ2-7; no reliable D call. Trimming stripped 7 bases from V and 3 bases from J, with 10 bases between. Germline V gene sequence: CDR1 WSHSY, CDR2 SAAADI. The CDR3 length is 12 residues. CDR3 coding DNA: TGCGCCAGCATTGAACATTACTACGAGCAGTACTTC. Protein product: CASIEHYYEQYF.

This clone is categorized as medium-sized. The chain is built from TRBV7-2 and TRBJ2-1; D may correspond to TRBD1 or TRBD2 (6 bases each). Trimming shortened V by 1 base and J by 7 bases, and 11 bases separated the two germline ends. There are 14 residues in the CDR3. Germline V CDR1 and CDR2: SGHTA, FQGNSA. In DNA form, the CDR3 reads TGTGCCAGCAGCTTAGGGGGGGCTACTAATGAGCAGTTCTTC. Its protein product is CASSLGGATNEQFF.

Many counts were recorded for this clone. Other nucleotide sequences in the sample specify the same CDR3. V gene TRBV19 combines with J gene TRBJ1-5, with D possibly matching TRBD1 (6 bases). Germline assignment: CDR1 LNHDA and CDR2 SQIVND (reference sequence). This CDR3 contains 16 residues. Trimming took off 2 bases at V and 7 bases at J, with 18 bases between the two ends. The CDR3 is CASSIQGPPRDQPQHF. Written as DNA, the CDR3 is TGTGCCAGTAGTATACAGGGGCCTCCGCGTGACCAGCCCCAGCATTTT.